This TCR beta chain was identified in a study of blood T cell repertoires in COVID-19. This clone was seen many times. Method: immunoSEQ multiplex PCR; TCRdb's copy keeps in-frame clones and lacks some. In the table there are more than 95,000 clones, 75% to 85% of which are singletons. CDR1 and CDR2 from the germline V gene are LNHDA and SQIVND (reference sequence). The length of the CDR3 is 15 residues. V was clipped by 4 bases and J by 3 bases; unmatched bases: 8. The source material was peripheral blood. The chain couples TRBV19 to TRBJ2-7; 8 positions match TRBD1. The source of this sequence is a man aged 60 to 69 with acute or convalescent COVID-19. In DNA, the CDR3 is TGTGCCAGTAGTACGTTGACAGGGGCTTACTACGAGCAGTACTTC. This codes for CASSTLTGAYYEQYF.